This T cell receptor (beta chain) was documented in a study of cytomegalovirus exposure and HLA in healthy donors. The study, taken as a whole, reports: Clonal expansion, a later analysis showed, was greater in HLA-associated TCR beta chains than in equally common others. Donor immune exposure was known only as CMV serostatus.

PCR involved 60 Vbeta and 13 Jbeta primers. The authors' processing: Later, roughly 80 million unique TCR beta chains were counted in an analysis, and about 12 million of them were shared. Profiled with immunoSEQ multiplex PCR; TCRdb holds only in-frame clones, not every one. The D gene and trimming were derived from the DNA, and the V and J assignments and clone size from that table. The table shows about 130,000 clones, with roughly 83% occurring only once. The CDR3 is 19 amino acids. Details on this clone: Its antigen is unidentified.

The specimen sequenced was PBMCs. The receptor was derived from a man between 35 and 55 years old in good health and CMV-seronegative. The V and J genes are TRBV21-1 and TRBJ1-5; the D segment call TRBD1 is taken from the table without a DNA check. TRBV21-1 is annotated as a pseudogene. This chain's CDR3 is CASSKLGQGASGSNQPQHF. The CDR3 DNA sequence: TGTGCCAGCAGCAAGTTAGGACAGGGGGCATCGGGTAGCAATCAGCCCCAGCATTTT.